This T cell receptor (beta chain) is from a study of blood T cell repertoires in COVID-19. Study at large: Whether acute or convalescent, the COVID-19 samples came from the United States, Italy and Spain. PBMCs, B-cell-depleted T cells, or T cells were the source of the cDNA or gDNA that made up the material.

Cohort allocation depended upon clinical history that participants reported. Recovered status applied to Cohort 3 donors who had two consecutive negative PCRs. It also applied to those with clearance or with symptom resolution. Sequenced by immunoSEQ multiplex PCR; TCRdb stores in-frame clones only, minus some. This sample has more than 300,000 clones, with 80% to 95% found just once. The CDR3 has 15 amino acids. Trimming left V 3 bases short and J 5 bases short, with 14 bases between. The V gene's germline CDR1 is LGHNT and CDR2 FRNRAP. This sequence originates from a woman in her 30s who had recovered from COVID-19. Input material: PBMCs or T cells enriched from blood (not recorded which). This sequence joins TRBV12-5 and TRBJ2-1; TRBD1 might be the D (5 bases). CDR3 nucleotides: TGTGCTAGTGGTTTAAGGCTAGGGGTGAACAATGAGCAGTTCTTC. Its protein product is CASGLRLGVNNEQFF.